The source of this T cell receptor beta chain is a study of blood T cell repertoires in COVID-19. Study as a whole: COVID-19 samples collected from the United States, Italy and Spain covered acute and convalescent phases.

Sequenced by immunoSEQ multiplex PCR; TCRdb stores in-frame clones only, minus some. The sample has 150,000 or so clones, about 89% seen once. Unmatched junction bases numbered 6, after V lost 5 bases and J lost 7 bases. CDR3 size: 15 residues. Germline CDR1 is SGHTA and CDR2 is FQGTGA. The specimen was peripheral blood. This chain connects TRBV7-3 to TRBJ2-1; TRBD2 aligns across 12 bases. The TCR was taken from a man at least 80 years old with acute or convalescent COVID-19. The CDR3 loop is CASSKTSGSWNEQFF. The CDR3 DNA sequence: TGTGCCAGCAGCAAGACTAGCGGGAGTTGGAATGAGCAGTTCTTC.